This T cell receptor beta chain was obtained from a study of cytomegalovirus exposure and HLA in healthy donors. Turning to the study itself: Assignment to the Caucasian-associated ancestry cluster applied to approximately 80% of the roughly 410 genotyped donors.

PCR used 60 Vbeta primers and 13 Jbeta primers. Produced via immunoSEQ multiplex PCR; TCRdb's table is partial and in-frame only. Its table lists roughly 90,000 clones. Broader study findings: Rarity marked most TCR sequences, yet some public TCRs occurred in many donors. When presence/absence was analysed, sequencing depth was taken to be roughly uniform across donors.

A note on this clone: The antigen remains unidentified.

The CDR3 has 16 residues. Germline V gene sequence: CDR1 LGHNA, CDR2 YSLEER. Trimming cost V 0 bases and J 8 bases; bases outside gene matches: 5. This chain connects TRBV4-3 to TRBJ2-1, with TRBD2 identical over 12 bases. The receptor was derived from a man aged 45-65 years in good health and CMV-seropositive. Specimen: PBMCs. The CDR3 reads CASSQDRLAGGDEQFF. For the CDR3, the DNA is TGCGCCAGCAGCCAAGATAGGCTAGCGGGAGGGGATGAGCAGTTCTTC.